A single sample gave rise to the 21 T cell receptor beta chains below, sequenced in a study of control samples from healthy donors and cancer patients. Some clones are missing from TCRdb's copy, which holds only in-frame ones; the method was immunoSEQ multiplex PCR. The table has over 80,000 clones, around 81% seen once. The source material was blood. These receptors were collected from a man aged 25 to 45 in good health.

This chain links TRBV7-9 with TRBJ1-1; maybe TRBD1 (6 bases). The CDR3 is 13 amino acids. The V gene lost 5 bases and the J gene lost 3 bases, with 10 bases spanning the gap. The germline CDR1 and CDR2 sequences are SEHNR and FQNEAQ (reference sequence). For the CDR3, the DNA is TGTGCCAGCAGCGTCGCAGGGGACACTGAAGCTTTCTTT. Translation gives CASSVAGDTEAFF. Combining the CDR3 with reference TRBV7-9 and TRBJ1-1 gives the whole variable domain DTGVSQNPRHKITKRGQNVTFRCDPISEHNRLYWYRQTLGQGPEFLTYFQNEAQLEKSRLLSDRFSAERPKGSFSTLEIQRTEQGDSAMYLCASSVAGDTEAFFGQGTRLTVV.

This chain connects TRBV27 to TRBJ1-6, with TRBD1 as a possible D gene (5 bases). Trimming pared 4 bases from V and 9 bases from J, leaving 10 bases between. Germline assignment: CDR1 MNHEY and CDR2 SMNVEV (reference sequence). There are 13 residues in the CDR3. The CDR3 sequence is CASSWRGSSPLHF. The CDR3 DNA reads as TGTGCCAGCAGTTGGCGGGGCAGTTCACCCCTCCACTTT.

This CDR3 is CSASLPPKNTEAFF. The CDR3 DNA reads as TGCAGTGCTAGTCTTCCCCCCAAGAACACTGAAGCTTTCTTT. This chain links TRBV20-1 with TRBJ1-1; D remains ambiguous. The V end was cut by 3 bases, the J end by 1 base, with 12 bases between. This CDR3 has 14 residues. The germline gives CDR1 DFQATT, CDR2 SNEGSKA (reference sequence).

V is TRBV19 and J is TRBJ1-6; 7 bases agree with TRBD1. The CDR3 spans 14 residues. The junction had 11 bases not matched to a gene; V was cut back by 9 bases and J by 9 bases. The germline V gene has CDR1 LNHDA and CDR2 SQIVND (reference sequence). CDR3 loop: CASRNLQGPSPLHF. The CDR3 DNA follows: TGTGCCAGCAGAAATCTACAGGGGCCTTCACCCCTCCACTTT.

The V call is TRBV30, the J call TRBJ1-4; D unclear. The CDR3 spans 12 residues. V was trimmed by 4 bases and J by 5 bases, leaving 8 bases between them. Germline V gene data show CDR1 as GTSNPN and CDR2 as SVGIG (reference sequence). The DNA for the CDR3 is TGTGCCTGGATGCCAGAGAATGAAAAACTGTTTTTT. Protein sequence: CAWMPENEKLFF.

The rearrangement joins TRBV27 to TRBJ1-6, with a tentative D call TRBD1 (6 bases). V lost 1 base to trimming and J lost 8 bases, with 12 bases between them. Germline CDR1 MNHEY, CDR2 SMNVEV (reference sequence). CDR3 size: 15 residues. The CDR3 nucleotides read TGTGCCAGCAGTTTATATAACGAGGGGGATTCACCCCTCCACTTT. Amino acids: CASSLYNEGDSPLHF.

The chain is built from TRBV5-1 and TRBJ2-3; no definite D call. CDR3 length: 12 residues. Germline-derived CDR1 and CDR2 are SGHRS and YFSETQ. V was clipped by 0 bases and J by 4 bases, with 3 bases between them. CDR3 amino acids: CASSLVADTQYF. The CDR3, as DNA: TGCGCCAGCAGCTTGGTGGCAGATACGCAGTATTTT.

This rearrangement joins TRBV7-9 to TRBJ1-2; weak D call: TRBD1 (6 bases). V lost 3 bases and J 4 bases, leaving 9 bases between the germline ends. The germline V gene encodes CDR1 SEHNR and CDR2 FQNEAQ (reference sequence). This CDR3 is 13 amino acids long. CDR3 in DNA: TGTGCCAGCAGCTTCACAGGGCCCTATGGCTACACCTTC. It codes for CASSFTGPYGYTF.

The rearrangement joins TRBV6-6 to TRBJ1-2; 7 positions agree with TRBD1. This CDR3 has 16 amino acids. The trim removed 2 bases at V and 4 bases at J, leaving 10 bases unmatched. The germline V gene encodes CDR1 MNHNY and CDR2 SVGAGI (reference sequence). CDR3 DNA sequence: TGTGCCAGCAGTTACGGACAGGTCCTAAGTGGCTATGGCTACACCTTC. This codes for CASSYGQVLSGYGYTF.

This clone occurred a few times. In DNA, the CDR3 is TGTGCCAGCAGAGGACAGTGGGGCACTGAAGCTTTCTTT. Its translation: CASRGQWGTEAFF. The rearrangement joins TRBV27 to TRBJ1-1; possibly TRBD1 for D (6 bases). From germline, CDR1 is MNHEY and CDR2 SMNVEV (reference sequence). Between the trimmed V and J ends, which lost 6 bases and 4 bases, there was a span of 12 bases. The CDR3 is 13 amino acids.

CDR3 DNA: TGTGCCAGTCGAACCACAGGGGGGCCCACTGAAGCTTTCTTT. Its translation is CASRTTGGPTEAFF. The chain employs TRBV27 and TRBJ1-1, with TRBD1 matching 8 bases. The CDR3 sequence is 14 residues long. Germline CDR1 is MNHEY and CDR2 is SMNVEV (reference sequence). Trimming took 9 bases from V and 4 from J; bases not matched to a gene: 10.

This clone was counted only a few times. This sequence joins TRBV27 and TRBJ1-1, with no clear D. The CDR3 runs 13 residues. The V gene lost 3 bases and the J gene lost 3 bases, with 8 bases spanning the gap. CDR1 and CDR2 from the germline V gene are MNHEY and SMNVEV (reference sequence). The CDR3 DNA is TGTGCCAGCAGTTTTGAGCTGGACACTGAAGCTTTCTTT. It translates to CASSFELDTEAFF.

This clone appeared a single time. The V gene is TRBV2, the J gene TRBJ2-7, with a possible D match to TRBD2 (7 bases). CDR1 and CDR2 from the germline V gene are SNHLY and FYNNEI. V lost 7 bases, J lost 3 bases, and 16 bases lay in between. The CDR3 totals 14 residues. The CDR3 sequence is CASKVGGGVYEQYF. The CDR3 DNA follows: TGTGCCAGCAAGGTGGGAGGGGGGGTCTACGAGCAGTACTTC. Combining the CDR3 with reference TRBV2 and TRBJ2-7 gives the whole variable domain EPEVTQTPSHQVTQMGQEVILRCVPISNHLYFYWYRQILGQKVEFLVSFYNNEISEKSEIFDDQFSVERPDGSNFTLKIRSTKLEDSAMYFCASKVGGGVYEQYFGPGTRLTVT.

This clone was counted a few times. This sequence joins TRBV19 and TRBJ2-7; 11 nucleotides line up with TRBD1. Trimming took 6 bases from V and 7 from J; bases not matched to a gene: 8. The CDR3 extends over 14 amino acids. Germline values: CDR1 LNHDA, CDR2 SQIVND (reference sequence). CDR3 nucleotide sequence: TGTGCCAGTAGCACAACCGGGACAGGGGGAGAGCAGTACTTC. This sequence encodes CASSTTGTGGEQYF. The full variable domain, rest sourced from reference TRBV19 and TRBJ2-7, is DGGITQSPKYLFRKEGQNVTLSCEQNLNHDAMYWYRQDPGQGLRLIYYSQIVNDFQKGDIAEGYSVSREKKESFPLTVTSAQKNPTAFYLCASSTTGTGGEQYFGPGTRLTVT.

The V call is TRBV18, the J call TRBJ1-6; D uncertain. Trimming removed 7 bases from V and 10 bases from J, with 14 bases in between. There are 13 residues in the CDR3. CDR1 is KGHSH, CDR2 LQKENI, per germline. Here the CDR3 reads CASFPQAGSPLHF. DNA for the CDR3: TGTGCCAGCTTTCCCCAGGCCGGGTCACCCCTCCACTTT. The whole variable domain, filled in from reference TRBV18 and TRBJ1-6, reads NAGVMQNPRHLVRRRGQEARLRCSPMKGHSHVYWYRQLPEEGLKFMVYLQKENIIDESGMPKERFSAEFPKEGPSILRIQQVVRGDSAAYFCASFPQAGSPLHFGNGTRLTVT.

V is TRBV27 and J is TRBJ2-1; D possibly corresponds to TRBD2 (7 bases). Germline V gene lookup returns CDR1 MNHEY and CDR2 SMNVEV (reference sequence). Trimming removed 6 bases at V and 0 bases at J, with 18 bases between. This CDR3 has 17 amino acids. The chain's CDR3 is CASRLRGARGSYNEQFF. The CDR3 DNA reads TGTGCCAGCAGGCTCCGGGGGGCCCGGGGCTCCTACAATGAGCAGTTCTTC.

The J gene is TRBJ2-2, the V gene TRBV14; 8 bases line up with TRBD2. Per the germline V gene, CDR1 is SGHDN and CDR2 is FVKESK. CDR3 length equals 17 residues. The CDR3 nucleotides read TGTCCCCGCACCCCTCGCGGGGGGCCGGGGCCCCCCGGGGAGCTGTTTTTT. Translated, it gives CPRTPRGGPGPPGELFF.

The chain recombines TRBV7-9 with TRBJ2-1; 7 nucleotides match TRBD1. Germline CDR1 reads SEHNR; CDR2 reads FQNEAQ (reference sequence). The CDR3 is 16 residues long. The V and J ends lost 5 bases and 4 bases, in that order; junction bases with no gene match: 11. CDR3 nucleotide sequence: TGTGCCAGCAGCCCATTCGGGACAGCCATATACAATGAGCAGTTCTTC. The encoded protein is CASSPFGTAIYNEQFF.

In regard to this clone: This sample also contains other DNA sequences that code for the same CDR3. This sequence joins TRBV5-4 and TRBJ2-3; 7 bases are a match to TRBD2. This CDR3 spans 14 amino acids. The V gene end was trimmed by 1 base and the J gene end by 1 base; junction bases not matched to a gene: 0. CDR1 is SGHNT and CDR2 is YYREEE in the germline V gene (reference sequence). CDR3 residues: CASSLRGGTDTQYF. The CDR3 bases are TGTGCCAGCAGCTTGCGGGGGGGCACAGATACGCAGTATTTT.

The V and J genes are TRBV5-1 and TRBJ2-1; no definite D call. The V gene lost 0 bases and the J gene lost 6 bases, with 7 bases spanning the gap. Germline V gene sequence: CDR1 SGHRS, CDR2 YFSETQ. The length of the CDR3 is 13 residues. Here the CDR3 reads CASSLGPPNEQFF. In DNA, the CDR3 is TGCGCCAGCAGCTTGGGACCACCCAATGAGCAGTTCTTC.

There are a few counts of this clone. This chain uses TRBV19 with TRBJ1-5; D remains ambiguous. The CDR3 is made up of 14 amino acids. Trimming stripped 3 bases from V and 5 bases from J, with 11 bases between. CDR1 is LNHDA and CDR2 is SQIVND in the germline V gene (reference sequence). The CDR3 is CASSIPGGHQPQHF. As DNA, the CDR3 is TGTGCCAGTAGTATCCCCGGCGGACATCAGCCCCAGCATTTT.